The next 2 T cell receptor beta chains were all read from a single sample in a study of blood T cell repertoires in COVID-19. TCRdb keeps only in-frame clones here, not all; method: immunoSEQ multiplex PCR. The profile shows fewer than 250,000 clones, around nine tenths of them singletons. The specimen was PBMCs or T cells enriched from blood (not recorded which). The receptors shown here come from a man aged 30 to 45 in a cohort exposed to, infected with or recovered from COVID-19 (not recorded which).

This chain uses TRBV28 with TRBJ2-1; D is unclear. This CDR3 has 15 residues. Germline-derived CDR1 and CDR2 are MDHEN and SYDVKM. Deletions cut 2 bases from V and 4 bases from J, with 12 bases between. CDR3 nucleotide sequence: TGTGCCAGCAGTTTAGGAGTTGGATCTTACAATGAGCAGTTCTTC. It specifies CASSLGVGSYNEQFF. Based on the CDR3 plus reference TRBV28 and TRBJ2-1, the full variable domain is DVKVTQSSRYLVKRTGEKVFLECVQDMDHENMFWYRQDPGLGLRLIYFSYDVKMKEKGDIPEGYSVSREKKERFSLILESASTNQTSMYLCASSLGVGSYNEQFFGPGTRLTVL.

This chain connects TRBV18 to TRBJ2-3; 9 nucleotides match TRBD2. Germline V lookup: CDR1 KGHSH, CDR2 LQKENI. The CDR3 is made up of 15 amino acids. V trimming: 2 bases; J trimming: 0 bases; junction bases outside the gene matches: 0. This chain's CDR3 is CASSPTSGSTDTQYF. The CDR3 bases are TGTGCCAGCTCACCAACTAGCGGGAGCACAGATACGCAGTATTTT.